The 5 T cell receptor beta chains listed next were all sequenced from one sample in a study of CD8 T cells in ankylosing spondylitis. TCRdb processed the 5' RACE reads anew with MiXCR; each CDR3 protein has one entry. The repertoire holds about 250,000 distinct CDR3 sequences, 30% to 35% seen once, with around 4% in the top ten. The sample comprised blood, either unsorted or a sorted T cell fraction (not recorded which). These receptors originate from a male donor with ankylosing spondylitis or in good health (not recorded which).

The CDR3 region is CASSGRATEAFF. CDR3 DNA: TGCGCCAGCAGCGGCAGGGCCACTGAAGCTTTCTTT. This chain joins TRBV5-1 and TRBJ1-1; a weak D match, TRBD1 (5 bases). CDR1 is SGHRS, CDR2 YFSETQ, per germline. The CDR3 has 12 amino acids. V was pared by 4 bases and J by 4 bases, with 8 bases between.

The genes are TRBV12-1 and TRBJ2-7; TRBD1 is taken as the D call from the table, unchecked against the DNA. TRBV12-1 is listed as a pseudogene. This CDR3 is built from 12 residues. CDR3 residues: CASGGANYEQYF. CDR3 bases: TGTGCCAGCGGCGGGGCCAACTACGAGCAGTACTTC.

A few counts support this clonotype. The V and J genes are TRBV12-3 or TRBV12-4 and TRBJ1-2, with a possible D match to TRBD1 (5 bases). The V and J ends lost 5 bases and 3 bases respectively, with 10 bases between them. This CDR3 has 13 residues. The CDR3: CASSKTGHYGYTF. In nucleotides, the CDR3 is TGTGCCAGCAGTAAAACGGGGCACTATGGCTACACCTTC.

This clonotype was seen only a few times. The CDR3 is CASSESRGQRTEAFF. In nucleotides, the CDR3 is TGTGCCAGCAGTGAATCCCGGGGGCAGAGAACTGAAGCTTTCTTT. V is TRBV25-1 and J is TRBJ1-1; TRBD1 is a possible D gene (6 bases). The germline CDR1 and CDR2 sequences are MGHDK and SYGVNS. V was trimmed by 1 base and J by 5 bases, leaving 14 bases between them. The CDR3 has 15 amino acids.

This clonotype was found a few times. This chain joins TRBV20-1 and TRBJ2-5; possibly TRBD2 for D (5 bases). V was shortened by 4 bases and J by 2 bases, with 17 bases between the two germline ends. CDR1 and CDR2 from the germline V gene are DFQATT and SNEGSKA (reference sequence). This CDR3 spans 15 amino acids. CDR3: CSATEPTRGQETQYF. CDR3 bases: TGCAGTGCTACCGAGCCAACCCGGGGACAAGAGACCCAGTACTTC.